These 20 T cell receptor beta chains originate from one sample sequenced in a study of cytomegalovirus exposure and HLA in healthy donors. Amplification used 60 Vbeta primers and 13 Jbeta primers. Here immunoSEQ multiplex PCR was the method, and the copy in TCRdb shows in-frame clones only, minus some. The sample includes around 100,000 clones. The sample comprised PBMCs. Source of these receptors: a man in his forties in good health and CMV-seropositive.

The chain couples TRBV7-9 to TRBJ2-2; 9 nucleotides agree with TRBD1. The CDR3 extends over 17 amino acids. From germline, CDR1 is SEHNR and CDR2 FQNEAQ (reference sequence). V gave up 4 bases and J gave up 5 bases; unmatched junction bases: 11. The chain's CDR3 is CASSSPPGTGTTGELFF. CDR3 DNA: TGTGCCAGCAGCTCCCCCCCCGGGACAGGGACGACCGGGGAGCTGTTTTTT.

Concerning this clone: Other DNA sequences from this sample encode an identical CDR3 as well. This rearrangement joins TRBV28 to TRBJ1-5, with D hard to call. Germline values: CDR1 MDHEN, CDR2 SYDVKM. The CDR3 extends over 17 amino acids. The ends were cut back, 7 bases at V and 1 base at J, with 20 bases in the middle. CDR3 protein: CASNQRWAKESNQPQHF. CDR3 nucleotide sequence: TGTGCCAGCAACCAAAGGTGGGCTAAAGAAAGCAATCAGCCCCAGCATTTT.

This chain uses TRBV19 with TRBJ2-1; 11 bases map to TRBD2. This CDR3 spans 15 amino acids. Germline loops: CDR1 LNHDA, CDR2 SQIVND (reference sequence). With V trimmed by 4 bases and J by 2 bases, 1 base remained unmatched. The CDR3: CASSTGLAAYNEQFF. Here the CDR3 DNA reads TGTGCCAGTAGTACGGGACTAGCGGCCTACAATGAGCAGTTCTTC.

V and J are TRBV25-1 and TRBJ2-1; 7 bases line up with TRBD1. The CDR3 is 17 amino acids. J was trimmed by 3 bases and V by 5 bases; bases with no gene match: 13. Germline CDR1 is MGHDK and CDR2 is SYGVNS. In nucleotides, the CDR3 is TGTGCCAGCAGTTCCCGATCCCGGGACAGCTACTACAATGAGCAGTTCTTC. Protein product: CASSSRSRDSYYNEQFF.

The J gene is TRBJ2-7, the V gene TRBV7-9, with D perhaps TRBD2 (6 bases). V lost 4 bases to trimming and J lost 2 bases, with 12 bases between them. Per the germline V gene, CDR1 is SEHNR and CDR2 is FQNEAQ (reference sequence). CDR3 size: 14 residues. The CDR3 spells CASSSPGEAYEQYF. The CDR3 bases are TGTGCCAGCAGCTCCCCCGGGGAGGCCTACGAGCAGTACTTC. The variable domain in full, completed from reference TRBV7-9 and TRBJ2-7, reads DTGVSQNPRHKITKRGQNVTFRCDPISEHNRLYWYRQTLGQGPEFLTYFQNEAQLEKSRLLSDRFSAERPKGSFSTLEIQRTEQGDSAMYLCASSSPGEAYEQYFGPGTRLTVT.

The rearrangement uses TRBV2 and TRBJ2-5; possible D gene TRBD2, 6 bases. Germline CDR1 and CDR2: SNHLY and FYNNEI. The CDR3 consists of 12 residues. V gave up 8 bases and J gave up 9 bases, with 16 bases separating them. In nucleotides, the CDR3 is TGTGCCAGCGGGAGCGGCTCGGGGGCCCAGTACTTC. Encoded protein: CASGSGSGAQYF.

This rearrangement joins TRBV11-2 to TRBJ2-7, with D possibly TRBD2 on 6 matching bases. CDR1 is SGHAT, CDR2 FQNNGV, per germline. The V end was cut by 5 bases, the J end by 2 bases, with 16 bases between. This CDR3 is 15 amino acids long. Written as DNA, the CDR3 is TGTGCCAGCAGCCCCTGGGGCGGAGGGACCTACGAGCAGTACTTC. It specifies CASSPWGGGTYEQYF.

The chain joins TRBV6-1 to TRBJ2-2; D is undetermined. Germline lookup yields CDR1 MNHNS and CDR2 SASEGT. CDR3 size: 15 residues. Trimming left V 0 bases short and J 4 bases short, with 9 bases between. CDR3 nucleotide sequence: TGTGCCAGCAGTGAAGCGGGCAGGATCACCGGGGAGCTGTTTTTT. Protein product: CASSEAGRITGELFF.

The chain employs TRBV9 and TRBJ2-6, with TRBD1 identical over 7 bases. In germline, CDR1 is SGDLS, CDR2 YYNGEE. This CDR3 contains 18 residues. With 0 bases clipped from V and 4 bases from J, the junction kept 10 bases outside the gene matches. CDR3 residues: CASSVVGGRTVGANVLTF. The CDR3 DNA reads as TGTGCCAGCAGCGTAGTAGGGGGCCGGACTGTCGGGGCCAACGTCCTGACTTTC.

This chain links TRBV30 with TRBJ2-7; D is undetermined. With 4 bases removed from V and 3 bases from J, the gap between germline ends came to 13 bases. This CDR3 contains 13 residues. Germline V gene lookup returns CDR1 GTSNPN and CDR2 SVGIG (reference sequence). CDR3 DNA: TGTGCCTGGAACTACCCGCCCAACTACGAGCAGTACTTC. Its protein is CAWNYPPNYEQYF.

CDR3: CASSSLAGDNEQFF. The CDR3 DNA is TGTGCCAGCAGTTCGCTAGCGGGAGACAATGAGCAGTTCTTC. J is TRBJ2-1 and V is TRBV28, with TRBD2 identical over 10 bases. The ends lost 4 bases at V and 5 bases at J; junction bases unmatched: 2. Germline CDR1 and CDR2: MDHEN and SYDVKM. The CDR3 consists of 14 residues.

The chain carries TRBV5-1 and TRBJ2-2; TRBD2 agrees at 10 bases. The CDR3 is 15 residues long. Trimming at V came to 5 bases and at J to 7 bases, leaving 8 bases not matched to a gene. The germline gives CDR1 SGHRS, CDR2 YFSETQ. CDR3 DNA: TGCGCCAGCAGGACCGGGACTAGCGAGGGCGGGGAGCTGTTTTTT. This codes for CASRTGTSEGGELFF.

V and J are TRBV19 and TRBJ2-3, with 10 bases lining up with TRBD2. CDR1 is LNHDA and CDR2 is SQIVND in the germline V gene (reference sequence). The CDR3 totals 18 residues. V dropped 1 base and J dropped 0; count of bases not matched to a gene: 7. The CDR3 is CASSIVFTSGTSTDTQYF. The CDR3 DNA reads TGTGCCAGTAGTATAGTCTTTACTAGCGGGACTAGCACAGATACGCAGTATTTT.

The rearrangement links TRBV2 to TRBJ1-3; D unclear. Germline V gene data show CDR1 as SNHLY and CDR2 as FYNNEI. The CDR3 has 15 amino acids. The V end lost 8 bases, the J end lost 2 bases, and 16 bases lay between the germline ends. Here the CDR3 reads CASRVSVGPGNTIYF. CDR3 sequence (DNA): TGTGCCAGCCGGGTTTCGGTCGGCCCTGGAAACACCATATATTTT.

The DNA for the CDR3 is TGCGCCAGCCGCCAAAAGCGGGATCTCTCGGGCAATGAGCAGTTCTTC. Amino acid sequence: CASRQKRDLSGNEQFF. The chain carries TRBV5-1 and TRBJ2-1, with 7 nucleotides matching TRBD2. The CDR3 loop spans 16 amino acids. The germline gives CDR1 SGHRS, CDR2 YFSETQ. With 7 bases clipped from V and 6 bases from J, the junction kept 16 bases outside the gene matches.

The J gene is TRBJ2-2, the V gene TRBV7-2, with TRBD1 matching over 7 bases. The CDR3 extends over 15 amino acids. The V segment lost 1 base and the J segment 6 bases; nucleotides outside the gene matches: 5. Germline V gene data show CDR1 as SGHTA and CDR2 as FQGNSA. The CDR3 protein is CASSLGQGSAGELFF. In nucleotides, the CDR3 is TGTGCCAGCAGCTTAGGACAGGGATCGGCCGGGGAGCTGTTTTTT.

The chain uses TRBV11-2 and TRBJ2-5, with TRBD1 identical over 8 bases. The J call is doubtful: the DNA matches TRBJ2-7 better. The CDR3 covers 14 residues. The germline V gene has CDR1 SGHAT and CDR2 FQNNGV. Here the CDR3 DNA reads TGTGCCAGCAGCTTGCACAGGGGGAATTACGAGCAGTACTTC. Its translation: CASSLHRGNYEQYF.

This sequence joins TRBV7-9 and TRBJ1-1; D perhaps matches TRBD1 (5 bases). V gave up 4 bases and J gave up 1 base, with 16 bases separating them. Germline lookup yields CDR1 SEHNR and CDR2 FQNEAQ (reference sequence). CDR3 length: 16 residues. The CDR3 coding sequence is TGTGCCAGCAGCTCAAGCCCGGCGACAGCGAACACTGAAGCTTTCTTT. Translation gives CASSSSPATANTEAFF.

The CDR3 sequence is CASSAQGGSYTGELFF. Here the CDR3 DNA reads TGTGCCAGCAGCGCTCAGGGCGGGAGCTACACCGGGGAGCTGTTTTTT. J is TRBJ2-2 and V is TRBV9; TRBD2 matches 7 bases. Germline lookup yields CDR1 SGDLS and CDR2 YYNGEE. The trim removed 3 bases at V and 3 bases at J, leaving 8 bases unmatched. The CDR3 has 16 amino acids.

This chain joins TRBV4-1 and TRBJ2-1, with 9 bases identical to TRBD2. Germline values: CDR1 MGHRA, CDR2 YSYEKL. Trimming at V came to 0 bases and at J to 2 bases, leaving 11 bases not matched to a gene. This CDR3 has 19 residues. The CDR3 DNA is TGCGCCAGCAGCCAAGAGAAGGCTAGCGGGGCTATGGCCTACAATGAGCAGTTCTTC. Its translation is CASSQEKASGAMAYNEQFF.